The present T cell receptor (beta chain) was sequenced within a study of T-cell reconstitution after alpha-beta-depleted transplantation in children. During its preparation, the TCRbeta library received unique molecular identifiers. One entry per CDR3 protein results from TCRdb running MiXCR on the PCR reads. The repertoire consists of almost 500,000 distinct CDR3 sequences, with around 12% occurring once and the leading ten covering about 5.6%. Germline-derived CDR1 and CDR2 are SGHTA and FQGNSA. This CDR3 has 14 residues. With 7 bases removed from V and 8 bases from J, the gap between germline ends came to 18 bases.

The specimen comprised PBMCs from the stem cell graft donor, sampled from the stem cell graft. This clonotype originated in a human donor who donated a stem cell graft to a child with combined immunodeficiency. The chain combines TRBV7-2 with TRBJ2-1; D may be TRBD2 (6 bases). The CDR3 protein is CASTTTGTFHEQFF. For the CDR3, the DNA is TGTGCCAGCACCACAACCGGGACTTTTCATGAGCAGTTCTTC.